Each of the 5 T cell receptor beta chains below was sequenced from the same sample in a study of human T cells and chemical hapten exposure. TCRdb reprocessed the RACE reads with MiXCR, giving one entry per CDR3 protein. The sample has 40,000 to 45,000 distinct CDR3 sequences, about 4% seen once. Indicated time point: healthy volunteer bleed at 6 weeks. Unfractionated whole blood yielded total RNA. Sequences were obtained from whole blood. All receptors come from a human donor in good health. Some clones in this sample may be carry-over from other donors' samples.

This clonotype appeared a few times. The J gene is TRBJ2-3, the V gene TRBV15; 9 bases are shared with TRBD2. J lost 5 bases, V lost 0 bases, and 6 bases had no gene match. Germline V CDR1 and CDR2: LNHNV, YYDKDF (reference sequence). The CDR3 loop spans 16 amino acids. The CDR3 nucleotides are TGTGCCACCAGCAGAGATCCAGCGGGAGGAAAAGATACGCAGTATTTT. Translation: CATSRDPAGGKDTQYF.

This clonotype was detected only a few times. A junction end diverges from the germline sequence, so it may reflect a read error. The chain employs TRBV27 and TRBJ2-7; 8 nucleotides agree with TRBD2. The CDR3 totals 14 residues. Germline lookup yields CDR1 MNHEY and CDR2 SMNVEV (reference sequence). The CDR3 loop reads CASRGRDGLAPISF. For the CDR3, the DNA is TGTGCCAGCAGGGGGAGAGATGGACTAGCCCCCATTTCCTTC.

This clonotype was detected many times. The chain is built from TRBV6-5 and TRBJ2-3; 8 bases line up with TRBD1. This CDR3 is built from 15 residues. Unmatched junction bases numbered 8, after V lost 5 bases and J lost 4 bases. Germline V gives CDR1 MNHEY, CDR2 SVGAGI. As DNA, the CDR3 is TGTGCCAGCAGTCCGGACAGGGCAGAGGCAGATACGCAGTATTTT. Encoded protein: CASSPDRAEADTQYF.

This clonotype occurred once. The chain recombines TRBV7-6 with TRBJ2-2; 7 positions agree with TRBD2. The CDR3 has 17 amino acids. CDR1 is SGHVS, CDR2 FNYEAQ, per germline. V shed 2 bases and J 2 bases; nucleotides not matched to a gene: 8. CDR3: CASSLSGGTPNTGELFF. CDR3 in DNA: TGTGCCAGCAGCTTATCGGGAGGCACTCCTAACACCGGGGAGCTGTTTTTT.

Points on this clonotype: It may be a read error: a sequence one base away is much more abundant. The rearrangement links TRBV29-1 to TRBJ2-3, with a weak D call TRBD2 (6 bases). Trimming left V 4 bases short and J 2 bases short, with 16 bases between. Germline-derived CDR1 and CDR2 are SQVTM and ANQGSEA. CDR3 length: 15 residues. The CDR3, as DNA: TGCAGCGTTGCTCTCAGCAGGAGGGCCACAGATACGCAGTATTTT. Encoded protein: CSVALSRRATDTQYF.